This T cell receptor (beta chain) derives from a study of shared clonotypes between healthy human individuals. Study at large: For every donor, three CD4 naive, three CD4 memory, two CD8 naive and one CD8 memory plates were used.

This CDR3 is built from 15 residues. V lost 8 bases, J lost 4 bases, and 18 bases lay in between. The germline CDR1 and CDR2 sequences are MDHEN and SYDVKM. Genomic DNA (from each subset) was split evenly across several immunoSEQ plates. Here immunoSEQ multiplex PCR was the method, and the copy in TCRdb shows in-frame clones only, minus some. The sample includes 2 million to 3 million clones, over 85% of them seen just once. V and J are TRBV28 and TRBJ1-3; D gene ambiguous. The receptor's source is a man aged 18 to 30 in good health. Some clones in this sample may be carry-over from other donors' samples. Sequencing input: naive CD4+ T cells from PBMCs. The sample's subset: CD45RA+ positively selected. The CDR3 DNA follows: TGTGCCAGCTGGGCTCGGCTTACGCCGGGAAACACCATATATTTT. Protein product: CASWARLTPGNTIYF.